These 5 T cell receptor beta chains share one sample of origin, sequenced in a study of Siglec-9 on CD8 T cells in melanoma. Assay: immunoSEQ multiplex PCR; the TCRdb copy retains only in-frame clones and omits some. Among more than 25,000 clones listed, less than 85% were seen once. Sequencing input: Siglec-9- CD8+ T cells sorted from blood. The receptors here all came from a human donor in good health.

The chain links TRBV13 to TRBJ2-7; 11 bases fit TRBD2. Germline trimming cut 1 base from V and 3 bases from J; bases unmatched to any gene: 2. Germline V gives CDR1 PRHDT, CDR2 FYEKMQ (reference sequence). The CDR3 totals 15 residues. The CDR3 protein is CASSLALAGGYEQYV. The DNA for the CDR3 is TGTGCCAGCAGCTTAGCCCTAGCGGGAGGCTACGAGCAGTACGTC.

The genes are TRBV19 and TRBJ1-1; 11 nucleotides match TRBD1. With 9 bases clipped from V and 5 bases from J, the junction kept 8 bases outside the gene matches. Germline CDR1 and CDR2: LNHDA and SQIVND (reference sequence). CDR3 size: 14 residues. The CDR3 nucleotides read TGTGCCAGGGTCCGGACAGGGGGCCCAACTGAAGCTTTCTTT. Its protein product is CARVRTGGPTEAFF.

The chain is built from TRBV9 and TRBJ2-1, with TRBD1 as a possible D gene (6 bases). Germline V gives CDR1 SGDLS, CDR2 YYNGEE. V was shortened by 3 bases and J by 0 bases, with 13 bases between the two germline ends. The CDR3 runs 16 residues. CDR3 DNA sequence: TGTGCCAGCAGCGCGGTCACAGGGCCCTCCTACAATGAGCAGTTCTTC. Amino acids: CASSAVTGPSYNEQFF.

This chain uses TRBV30 with TRBJ2-1, with D tentatively TRBD1 (6 bases). Germline V gene sequence: CDR1 GTSNPN, CDR2 SVGIG (reference sequence). The CDR3 sequence is 14 residues long. V gave up 6 bases and J gave up 0 bases, with 12 bases separating them. CDR3 sequence reads: CACPGASSYNEQFF. As DNA, the CDR3 is TGTGCCTGCCCAGGGGCCAGCTCCTACAATGAGCAGTTCTTC. Combining the CDR3 with reference TRBV30 and TRBJ2-1 gives the whole variable domain SQTIHQWPATLVQPVGSPLSLECTVEGTSNPNLYWYRQAAGRGLQLLFYSVGIGQISSEVPQNLSASRPQDRQFILSSKKLLLSDSGFYLCACPGASSYNEQFFGPGTRLTVL.

This chain links TRBV27 with TRBJ2-1, with a possible D match to TRBD2 (7 bases). This CDR3 is built from 14 residues. With 4 bases removed from V and 8 bases from J, the gap between germline ends came to 15 bases. Germline assignment: CDR1 MNHEY and CDR2 SMNVEV (reference sequence). The CDR3 is CASSSRRGGDEQFF. The CDR3 DNA reads as TGTGCCAGCAGTTCCCGAAGGGGGGGCGATGAGCAGTTCTTC.